This entry concerns a single T cell receptor beta chain. This clone was detected only once. This clone's antigen is unknown. Nothing much larger sits one base from this clone, and base qualities are not available. The entry originates in a study of blood T cell repertoires in COVID-19 (dated by TCRdb to the early 2020s). Context from the whole study: Collaborator samples came from the United States, Italy and Spain and covered acute and convalescent phases of COVID-19. Where HLA class I and class II types were available, the types were taken from metadata supplied by the sample provider, not from assay-based typing. The samples were drawn from two sources: the first 160 participants of the ongoing ImmuneRACE study, and 950 to 1,500 subjects contributed by 6 global collaborators. Subjects who had been exposed to COVID-19, were actively infected with it, or had recovered from it provided the deeply sampled blood TCRbeta repertoires that made up the dataset. The prospective study material was composed of cDNA or gDNA derived from T cells, B-cell-depleted T cells, or PBMCs. Sample metadata almost always included a de-identified subject ID, COVID-19 status, age in years and sex. A freely available public database, intended as a resource for researchers studying the immune response to SARS-CoV-2, is where the repertoires were released.

Another Seattle source contributed samples from volunteer blood donors who had recovered from COVID-19. The collaborating institutions used their own protocols to collect whole blood in K2EDTA tubes. For TCRbeta analysis, collaborators shipped samples as frozen whole blood, isolated PBMCs, or DNA extracted from either of those sample types. TCRbeta CDR3 regions were amplified from genomic DNA using the immunoSEQ Assay, a bias-controlled multiplex PCR. The published analysis was carried out like this. Nucleated cell counts per sample were estimated from amplification of reference gene primers within the assay. To quantify the absolute abundance of each unique TCRbeta CDR3 rearrangement, sequence reads were collapsed and filtered. For each sample, productive Simpson clonality was calculated as the square root of Simpson's diversity index across productive rearrangements. TCRdb re-hosts the immuneACCESS table, in-frame sequences only. Its copies lack some clones; in the studies checked, an unresolved V gene accounts for under half of them, and the cause for the rest is not known. V, J and clone size are those of that table, while D and trimming were read from the DNA. The sample contains 300,000 to 400,000 clones, 90% to 95% of them found a single time. Roughly 3% of the sample belongs to the ten largest clones.

The germline V end is reduced by 6 bases and the J end by 8 bases; junction bases left unmatched: 16. The CDR3, from cysteine to phenylalanine, totals 17 residues. Here the CDR3 DNA is all that survives: 51 bases in frame from base 1. From a lookup of the germline V gene (reference sequence), CDR1 and CDR2 are MNHEY and SMNVEV. General study outcomes and caveats: How much clinical and demographic metadata was included differed by source and by participant, and the metadata was provided uncurated.

This chain is built from TRBV27 and TRBJ2-1, with 10 central nucleotides matching TRBD2. Sequencing was done on a sample of peripheral blood. The source of this sequence is a woman aged 18-30 years who had recovered from COVID-19. The CDR3 sequence is CASRVSPIAGGSDEQFF. The nucleotide sequence reads as follows: TGTGCCAGCAGAGTATCACCAATAGCGGGAGGTAGCGATGAGCAGTTCTTC.